Listed here is a single T cell receptor beta chain. The target of this receptor is not known. Base quality data are lacking; no much larger clone is found one base away. The library came from the immunoSEQ multiplex PCR assay. For TCR sequencing, RNA was extracted from every sample and reverse transcribed into cDNA to serve as template. SuperScript III was used for first-strand cDNA synthesis, primed with a 2:1 mix of oligo-dT and random hexamers. A synthetic immune receptor repertoire was used to gauge amplification bias, and whatever bias remained was removed computationally. Concerning the study's data processing: Raw reads were preprocessed to remove errors, and CDR3 was defined according to IMGT conventions as the region from the conserved cysteine to phenylalanine. Clonality was computed by normalizing Shannon entropy by log2 of the number of productive unique TCRs and subtracting the result from 1. Whether each scalp clone was CD4 or CD8 was inferred by checking scalp TCRbeta sequences against the CD4 and CD8 repertoires from sorted blood. The source is immuneACCESS, and TCRdb retained only in-frame sequences with V and J called. Part of the clones is not carried over; for the studies checked, unresolved V genes explain less than half of this, and the remainder is unexplained. For V, J and clone size, that table is used; D and trimming come from the DNA. This sample comprises 200,000 to 250,000 clones, roughly 66% of them detected only once. The top ten hold roughly 1.2% of the sample.

These data originate in a study of CD8+ T cells in alopecia areata (dated by TCRdb to 2016 to 2018). For context, the study as a whole: The treated patients took part in an open-label pilot trial in which moderate-to-severe alopecia areata was treated with oral tofacitinib at 5 to 10 mg twice daily. TCRbeta CDR3 regions were amplified by immunoSEQ multiplex PCR with 35 Vbeta forward and 13 Jbeta reverse primers. On the human side, TCRbeta sequencing was run on scalp tissue and on sorted CD4+ and CD8+ peripheral blood T cells from healthy controls and from alopecia areata patients with either patchy or totalis/universalis disease. The SALT score, which quantifies the percentage of affected scalp surface area, was used to measure disease severity in treated patients. Patients stayed on tofacitinib for 6 to 18 months and then had 6 months of follow-up off drug so that delayed response and recurrence could be assessed. RNA was extracted with the PAXgene miRNA kit for fixed scalp, the miRNeasy kit for PBMCs, and the RNeasy kit for mouse skin. Patients on tofacitinib were biopsied at baseline and after 4 and 24 weeks of treatment, and several of the patients also had a later scalp biopsy. High-throughput TCRbeta sequencing was used to examine T cell clonal expansion in alopecia areata in both the C3H/HeJ mouse model and human patients. Scalp clonality was compared among normal scalp (n=4), patchy alopecia areata scalp (n=8), and alopecia totalis/universalis scalp (n=8).

The CDR3 covers 11 residues, taking in both the cysteine and the phenylalanine. CDR3 DNA is the only sequence kept; it has 33 bases, read in frame from the first base. For CDR1 and CDR2, the germline V gene (reference sequence) lists DFQATT and SNEGSKA. Deletion took 2 bases off V and 10 bases off J, with a span of 9 bases between the germline ends. The treatment or condition label, read with the paper, signifies: oral pan-JAK inhibitor, 5-10 mg twice daily. Peripheral blood and lesional scalp punch biopsies were obtained from patients with alopecia areata. After PBMCs were isolated by density centrifugation and stained for CD3, CD4 and CD8, a FACSAria was used to sort CD4+ and CD8+ T cells. Overall study results and their limits: With tofacitinib, both scalp clonality and the number of expanded CD8+ clones among the top 100 scalp clones went down significantly. Unlike mouse skin, which is dominated by gammadelta T cells, normal human skin has resident alphabeta T cells that are also sequenced, and this complicates analysis of the scalp TCR repertoire. The treated cohort was small, with a single nonresponder, so links between baseline CD8+ expansion and response need larger studies. Lesional scalp, especially in alopecia totalis/universalis, showed higher clonality and more expanded CD8+ clones than normal scalp, suggesting antigenic drive. Many expanded lesional clones were found to persist in scalp and blood during tofacitinib treatment, and relapse after treatment cessation may be partly explained by this persistence. Shared TCR sequences between patients were less evident than in mice, which may be partly attributable to HLA diversity in the patient population.

The sample was CD4+ T cells sorted from blood, taken around week 42, from a patient treated with tofacitinib. The chain is assembled from TRBV20-1 and TRBJ2-1, with no confidently assigned D gene. The TCR was taken from a human donor with alopecia areata. For the CDR3, the sequence is CSARKQDEQFF. The nucleotide sequence is given as TGCAGTGCTAGAAAGCAAGACGAGCAGTTCTTC.